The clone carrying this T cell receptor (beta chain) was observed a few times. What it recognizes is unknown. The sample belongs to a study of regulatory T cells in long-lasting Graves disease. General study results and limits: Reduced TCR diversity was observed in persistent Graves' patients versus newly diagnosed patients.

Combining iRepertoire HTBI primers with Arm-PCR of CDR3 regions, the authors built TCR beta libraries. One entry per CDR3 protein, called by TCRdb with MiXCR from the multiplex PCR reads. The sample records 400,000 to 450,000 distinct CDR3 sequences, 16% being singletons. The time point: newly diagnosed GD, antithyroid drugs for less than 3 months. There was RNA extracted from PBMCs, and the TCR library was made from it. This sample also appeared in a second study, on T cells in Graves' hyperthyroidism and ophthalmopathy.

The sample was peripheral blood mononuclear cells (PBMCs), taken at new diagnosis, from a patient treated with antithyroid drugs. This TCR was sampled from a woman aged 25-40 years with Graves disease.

The CDR3 region is CASSGGQLYGYTF. In DNA, the CDR3 is TGTGCCAGCAGCGGGGGACAGCTCTATGGCTACACCTTC. This rearrangement joins TRBV9 to TRBJ1-2; TRBD1 aligns across 7 bases. J lost 4 bases, V lost 3 bases, and 3 bases had no gene match. This CDR3 comprises 13 residues. Per the germline V gene, CDR1 is SGDLS and CDR2 is YYNGEE.